This TCR beta chain was captured by sequencing in a study of metastatic and nonmetastatic thyroid tumors. In the study overall: The study looked at repertoires side by side in blood and in tumor or nodule tissue from malignant and benign thyroid patients.

Study-wide results and caveats: The reported finding was significantly higher TCR beta diversity in malignant thyroid tumors relative to benign nodules, in blood and tumor.

Trimming shortened V by 1 base and J by 0 bases, and 11 bases separated the two germline ends. The CDR3 is made up of 16 amino acids. In germline, CDR1 is SGDLS, CDR2 YYNGEE. Remarks on this clone: The antigen remains undetermined.

Per the original methods: A papillary thyroid cancer distant-metastasis classifier was built from CDR3 differences across clinicopathological groups. TCRdb reassembled clones from the PCR reads with MiXCR. TCRdb's processing, not the study's, gives the V and J calls here. The data contain tens of thousands of clones, approximately 20% of them singletons. No patient had received any treatment before thyroid surgery. Sample: blood. The chain has TRBV9 and TRBJ1-5; D possibly corresponds to TRBD1 (6 bases). The clonotype was recovered from a female donor with papillary thyroid cancer or a benign thyroid nodule (not recorded which). Some clones in this sample may be carry-over from other donors' samples. Here the CDR3 DNA reads TGTGCCAGCAGCGTAAGGCAGGGGAGTAGCAATCAGCCCCAGCATTTT. This encodes CASSVRQGSSNQPQHF. The entire variable domain, with the rest obtained from reference TRBV9 and TRBJ1-5, is as follows: DSGVTQTPKHLITATGQRVTLRCSPRSGDLSVYWYQQSLDQGLQFLIQYYNGEERAKGNILERFSAQQFPDLHSELNLSSLELGDSALYFCASSVRQGSSNQPQHFGDGTRLSIL.